This T cell receptor beta chain was obtained from a study of Ad26.COV2.S vaccination and SARS-CoV-2 variants. About the study: Participant was drawn from the COV1001 Ad26.COV2.S trial arm.

Germline V gene lookup returns CDR1 MDHEN and CDR2 SYDVKM. V gave up 6 bases and J gave up 0 bases, with 12 bases separating them. The CDR3 loop spans 15 amino acids. The treatment is: about 20 received Ad26.COV2.S at low or high dose, single or two shots; about 5 received placebo; per-sample allocation not given. Sample collection was performed on day 63 after the first vaccine or placebo injection. Only in-frame clones appear in the TCRdb table, and some are missing; sequencing was by immunoSEQ multiplex PCR. The sample lists approximately 450,000 clones, approximately 92% occurring once. Specimen: peripheral blood, collected in a trial of Ad26.COV2.S vaccine versus placebo. The sequence was obtained from a person between 18 and 65 years old who received the Ad26.COV2.S COVID-19 vaccine or a placebo. The chain joins TRBV28 to TRBJ1-3; TRBD1 might be the D (5 bases). The CDR3 is CASSPDRFSGNTIYF. DNA for the CDR3: TGTGCCAGCAGCCCTGACAGATTCTCTGGAAACACCATATATTTT.